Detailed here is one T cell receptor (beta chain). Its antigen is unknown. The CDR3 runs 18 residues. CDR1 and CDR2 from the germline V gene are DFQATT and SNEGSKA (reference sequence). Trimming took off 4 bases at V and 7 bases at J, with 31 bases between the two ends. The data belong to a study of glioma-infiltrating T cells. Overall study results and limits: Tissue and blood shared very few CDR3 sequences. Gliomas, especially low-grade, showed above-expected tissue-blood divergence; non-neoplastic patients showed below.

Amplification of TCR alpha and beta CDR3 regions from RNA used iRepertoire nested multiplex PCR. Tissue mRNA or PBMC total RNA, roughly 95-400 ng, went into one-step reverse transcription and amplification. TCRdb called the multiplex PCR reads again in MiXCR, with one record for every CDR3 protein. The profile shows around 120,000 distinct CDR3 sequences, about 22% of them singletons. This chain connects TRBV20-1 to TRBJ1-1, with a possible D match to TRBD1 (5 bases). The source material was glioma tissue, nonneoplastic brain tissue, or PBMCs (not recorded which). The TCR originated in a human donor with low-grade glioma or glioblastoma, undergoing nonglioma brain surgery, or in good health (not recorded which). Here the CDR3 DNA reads TGCAGTGCTAAAAGGTTTGGGGGGACGCGGCGTGGATCTGGTGAAGCTTTCTTT. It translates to CSAKRFGGTRRGSGEAFF.